Shown below are 19 T cell receptor beta chains from a single sample sequenced in a study of identifying expanded T cells in peripheral blood (dated by TCRdb to about 2019). Receptors were amplified or captured by the immunoSEQ multiplex PCR assay. TCRdb's version of the immuneACCESS table is confined to in-frame rearrangements and falls short of the full clone set. An unresolved V gene accounts for under half of the shortfall where checked; the remainder is of unknown origin. This sample comprises about 110,000 clones, roughly 89% of them detected only once. In total, the top ten clones hold approximately 16% of the sample. Sequenced: blood. These receptors were taken from a person aged 18 to 75 in good health.

The chain combines TRBV7-2 with TRBJ1-2, with 11 bases identical to TRBD1. The V gene's germline CDR1 is SGHTA and CDR2 FQGNSA. V shed 4 bases, J shed 6 bases, and the junction held 7 bases outside the gene matches. The CDR3 consists of 15 residues. The CDR3 DNA sequence: TGTGCCAGCAGCTCTTGGGGACAGGGGGTAGATGGCTACACCTTC. This sequence encodes CASSSWGQGVDGYTF.

The rearrangement uses TRBV7-9 and TRBJ2-5; D assignment may be TRBD1 or TRBD2 (5 bases each). The CDR3 contains 14 residues. V lost 3 bases to trimming and J lost 5 bases, with 13 bases between them. Germline lookup yields CDR1 SEHNR and CDR2 FQNEAQ (reference sequence). DNA of the CDR3: TGTGCCAGCAGCTTCTCAGGGAGTTTGGAGACCCAGTACTTC. This translates into CASSFSGSLETQYF.

Worth noting for this clone: Sequence at one end of the junction differs from germline and may be a read error. The chain combines TRBV30 with TRBJ1-2; D may be TRBD1 (5 bases). The CDR3 has 13 amino acids. In germline, CDR1 is GTSNPN, CDR2 SVGIG (reference sequence). The CDR3 DNA follows: TGTGCTTGGATGCCGGGACCGGGAACATTGTACACCTTC. It is translated as CAWMPGPGTLYTF.

The chain is built from TRBV5-4 and TRBJ2-4; the D is unclear. V was clipped by 3 bases and J by 0 bases, with 7 bases between them. This CDR3 is 14 amino acids long. Germline V gene lookup returns CDR1 SGHNT and CDR2 YYREEE (reference sequence). As DNA, the CDR3 is TGTGCCAGCAGCTCCAAGGTAGCCAAAAACATTCAGTACTTC. Protein: CASSSKVAKNIQYF.

This clone has just one count. CDR3 in amino acids: CASSLGTEAFF. The CDR3 DNA follows: TGTGCCAGCAGCTTAGGGACTGAAGCTTTCTTT. V gene TRBV5-6 combines with J gene TRBJ1-1; D is unclear. Germline lookup yields CDR1 SGHDT and CDR2 YYEEEE. V lost 2 bases and J lost 5, with 4 bases in between. The CDR3 sequence is 11 residues long. The full variable domain, in which reference TRBV5-6 and TRBJ1-1 provide the parts outside the CDR3, is DAGVTQSPTHLIKTRGQQVTLRCSPKSGHDTVSWYQQALGQGPQFIFQYYEEEERQRGNFPDRFSGHQFPNYSSELNVNALLLGDSALYLCASSLGTEAFFGQGTRLTVV.

This clone has a single count. The chain has TRBV27 and TRBJ2-7, with D possibly TRBD2 on 5 matching bases. CDR3 length equals 14 residues. From germline, CDR1 is MNHEY and CDR2 SMNVEV (reference sequence). V shed 6 bases and J shed 3 bases, with 15 bases lying between them. The CDR3 sequence is CASSSGVRVYEQYF. The DNA for the CDR3 is TGTGCCAGCAGCTCCGGGGTCAGAGTCTACGAGCAGTACTTC.

The chain has TRBV19 and TRBJ1-5, with 10 bases that match TRBD1. Unmatched junction bases numbered 5, after V lost 2 bases and J lost 4 bases. CDR3 length: 16 residues. CDR1 and CDR2 (germline): LNHDA, SQIVND (reference sequence). The CDR3 is CASSIFGTGVNQPQHF. The CDR3 coding sequence is TGTGCCAGTAGTATATTTGGGACAGGGGTAAATCAGCCCCAGCATTTT.

The table lists this clone with a count of one. J is TRBJ1-1 and V is TRBV15; D ambiguous. Germline V gene lookup returns CDR1 LNHNV and CDR2 YYDKDF (reference sequence). V was shortened by 4 bases and J by 7 bases, with 13 bases between the two germline ends. The CDR3 is 13 amino acids. The CDR3 DNA reads TGTGCCACCAGCACCCGGACCGGAGGTGAAGCTTTCTTT. Protein product: CATSTRTGGEAFF.

There are a few counts of this clone. The gene calls are TRBV5-1 and TRBJ1-2; no firm D call. The CDR3 contains 14 residues. Per the germline V gene, CDR1 is SGHRS and CDR2 is YFSETQ. Between the trimmed V and J ends, which lost 3 bases and 8 bases, there was a span of 17 bases. The CDR3 DNA sequence: TGCGCCAGCAGCTGGGGAAGCGGGAGTGAGGGCTACACCTTC. Protein: CASSWGSGSEGYTF.

This chain connects TRBV15 to TRBJ2-5, with D possibly matching TRBD2 (6 bases). V lost 6 bases and J 5 bases, leaving 19 bases between the germline ends. Germline lookup yields CDR1 LNHNV and CDR2 YYDKDF (reference sequence). CDR3 length: 15 residues. This CDR3 reads CATRAEGIWVETQYF. The DNA for the CDR3 is TGTGCCACCAGAGCGGAGGGTATTTGGGTCGAGACCCAGTACTTC.

This clone was seen only once. J is TRBJ1-2 and V is TRBV5-6, with TRBD1 as a possible D gene (5 bases). Trimming removed 2 bases from V and 7 bases from J, with 9 bases in between. The CDR3 is 12 amino acids. CDR1 SGHDT and CDR2 YYEEEE come from the germline V gene. In DNA, the CDR3 is TGTGCCAGCAGCTTAGGGACTCGTGGCTACACCTTC. Translation gives CASSLGTRGYTF. Looking up the rest from reference TRBV5-6 and TRBJ1-2 gives the full variable domain: DAGVTQSPTHLIKTRGQQVTLRCSPKSGHDTVSWYQQALGQGPQFIFQYYEEEERQRGNFPDRFSGHQFPNYSSELNVNALLLGDSALYLCASSLGTRGYTFGSGTRLTVV.

The chain uses TRBV6-5 and TRBJ2-3, with D tentatively TRBD1 (6 bases). This CDR3 spans 12 amino acids. Trimming removed 6 bases at V and 7 bases at J, with 11 bases between. Germline V gene data show CDR1 as MNHEY and CDR2 as SVGAGI. This CDR3 reads CASRTGIHTQYF. The CDR3 bases are TGTGCCAGCAGAACAGGGATCCATACGCAGTATTTT.

The rearrangement joins TRBV7-2 to TRBJ2-4, with D perhaps being TRBD1 or TRBD2 (6 bases each). The V gene lost 1 base and the J gene lost 10 bases, with 8 bases spanning the gap. This CDR3 has 12 residues. Looked up from germline, CDR1 is SGHTA and CDR2 is FQGNSA. DNA for the CDR3: TGTGCCAGCAGCTTAGAAGGGGGGATTCAGTACTTC. Its translation is CASSLEGGIQYF. The whole variable domain, remainder taken from reference TRBV7-2 and TRBJ2-4, is GAGVSQSPSNKVTEKGKDVELRCDPISGHTALYWYRQSLGQGLEFLIYFQGNSAPDKSGLPSDRFSAERTGGSVSTLTIQRTQQEDSAVYLCASSLEGGIQYFGAGTRLSVL.

The V call is TRBV10-3, the J call TRBJ1-2; the match to TRBD1 covers 8 bases. From germline, CDR1 is ENHRY and CDR2 SYGVKD. The CDR3 is 14 residues long. The J segment lost 2 bases and the V segment lost 7 bases, leaving 6 bases of the junction unmatched. In DNA form, the CDR3 reads TGTGCCATCAACCCACAGGGGGGAAACTATGGCTACACCTTC. It is translated as CAINPQGGNYGYTF.

The V gene is TRBV20-1, the J gene TRBJ2-3; D may be TRBD1 (6 bases). The V end lost 7 bases, the J end lost 9 bases, and 11 bases lay between the germline ends. The CDR3 is made up of 10 amino acids. Germline CDR1 is DFQATT and CDR2 is SNEGSKA (reference sequence). Here the CDR3 reads CSVQGATQYF. DNA for the CDR3: TGCAGTGTACAGGGTGCAACGCAGTATTTT.

The chain has TRBV30 and TRBJ2-5; 10 bases agree with TRBD2. With V trimmed by 6 bases and J by 5 bases, 9 bases remained unmatched. The CDR3 runs to 14 residues. Germline V gives CDR1 GTSNPN, CDR2 SVGIG (reference sequence). The chain's CDR3 is CACSGSGGAETQYF. The CDR3 region has the DNA TGTGCCTGCTCGGGGAGCGGGGGGGCGGAGACCCAGTACTTC.

The V gene is TRBV6-5, the J gene TRBJ1-2; D might be TRBD1 (6 bases). V lost 0 bases, J lost 6 bases, and 14 bases lay in between. CDR3 length equals 15 residues. The germline CDR1 and CDR2 sequences are MNHEY and SVGAGI. The CDR3 sequence is CASSYSEGQGNGYTF. Here the CDR3 DNA reads TGTGCCAGCAGTTACTCAGAGGGGCAGGGGAATGGCTACACCTTC.

This chain connects TRBV11-3 to TRBJ2-3; D tentatively reads TRBD1 or TRBD2 (5 bases each). Germline V CDR1 and CDR2: SGHNT, YENEEA. CDR3 length equals 13 residues. The V and J ends lost 5 bases and 4 bases respectively, with 10 bases between them. For the CDR3, the DNA is TGTGCCAGCAGCCAAAGAGGGGCAGATACGCAGTATTTT. Amino acids: CASSQRGADTQYF.

This chain joins TRBV4-2 and TRBJ2-3; 10 nucleotides line up with TRBD1. With V trimmed by 4 bases and J by 4 bases, 8 bases remained unmatched. The CDR3 extends over 16 amino acids. Germline V gene data show CDR1 as LGHNA and CDR2 as YNFKEQ. The CDR3 spells CASSRQTGGGADTQYF. DNA for the CDR3: TGTGCCAGCAGCCGGCAGACAGGGGGCGGAGCAGATACGCAGTATTTT.